The clone carrying this T cell receptor (beta chain) has a handful of counts. Its antigen is unidentified. The data stem from a study of T cells in localized non-small cell lung cancer. Study-wide results and caveats: Adjacent lung was found to contain a median around 58 of the top 100 tumor clones. Exceeding tumor, uninvolved adjacent lung had the highest T cell clonality.

Assay used: immunoSEQ multiplex PCR; TCRdb lists only in-frame clones, some missing. Of about 1,400 clones listed, 20% were seen once; the top ten hold roughly an eighth. This CDR3 contains 16 residues. J gave up 6 bases and V 1 base, and 7 bases lay outside the gene matches. The germline CDR1 and CDR2 sequences are SGHDN and FVKESK. The chain has TRBV14 and TRBJ2-2; TRBD2 matches at 8 bases. This receptor was obtained from a woman aged 35-75 years with stage II lung adenocarcinoma. The sample consisted of normal lung tissue next to the tumor, taken before any cancer treatment. In DNA, the CDR3 is TGTGCCAGCAGCCAAGTACGGGGGGGCCTCTCCGGGGAGCTGTTTTTT. Translation gives CASSQVRGGLSGELFF.